The 21 T cell receptor beta chains reported below all come from one sample, sequenced in a study of blood T cell repertoires in COVID-19. The method was immunoSEQ multiplex PCR; TCRdb's version includes in-frame clones alone and lacks a portion of them. The sample records around 230,000 clones, about 85% being singletons. Input material: peripheral blood. The receptors stem from a man in his sixties who had recovered from COVID-19.

This clone occurred a few times. The gene calls are TRBV24-1 and TRBJ1-2, with 7 bases aligning to TRBD1. The germline V gene has CDR1 KGHDR and CDR2 SFDVKD. The V and J ends lost 7 bases and 6 bases, in that order; junction bases with no gene match: 13. The CDR3 is 15 residues long. The CDR3 sequence is CATRPNGQARDGYTF. In DNA, the CDR3 is TGTGCCACCAGACCTAATGGACAGGCGCGGGATGGCTACACCTTC.

This chain links TRBV25-1 with TRBJ2-5, with D perhaps matching TRBD2 (5 bases). Germline CDR1 reads MGHDK; CDR2 reads SYGVNS. V lost 6 bases to trimming and J lost 2 bases, with 10 bases between them. This CDR3 has 13 residues. The CDR3: CASRRGSQETQYF. The CDR3 DNA follows: TGTGCCAGCAGACGGGGATCACAAGAGACCCAGTACTTC.

The chain carries TRBV5-6 and TRBJ2-3; tentative D call: TRBD2 (7 bases). Deletions cut 7 bases from V and 5 bases from J, with 32 bases between. The germline V gene has CDR1 SGHDT and CDR2 YYEEEE. The CDR3 runs to 19 residues. DNA of the CDR3: TGTGCCAGCCACTCCCGGGGGGCTAACACCCAGCGAGCCCGAGATACGCAGTATTTT. Residues: CASHSRGANTQRARDTQYF.

This chain links TRBV30 with TRBJ1-6, with D unresolved. The V gene lost 0 bases and the J gene lost 8 bases, with 8 bases spanning the gap. Germline lookup yields CDR1 GTSNPN and CDR2 SVGIG (reference sequence). The CDR3 sequence is 13 residues long. The CDR3 spells CAWSVHTYSPLHF. The DNA of the CDR3 is TGTGCCTGGAGTGTACATACGTATTCACCCCTCCACTTT.

This chain joins TRBV4-1 and TRBJ2-3; 7 nucleotides agree with TRBD2. Germline V lookup: CDR1 MGHRA, CDR2 YSYEKL. This CDR3 spans 17 amino acids. The trim removed 4 bases at V and 0 bases at J, leaving 10 bases unmatched. The CDR3 DNA is TGCGCCAGCAGCCCTAGCGGAGGTACCTCTAGCACAGATACGCAGTATTTT. The encoded protein is CASSPSGGTSSTDTQYF.

V usage is TRBV3-1 (or the pseudogene TRBV3-2) and J usage is TRBJ1-1; perhaps TRBD1 as D (6 bases). Germline-derived CDR1 and CDR2 are LGHDT and YNNKEL (reference sequence). This CDR3 spans 14 amino acids. Trimming shortened V by 4 bases and J by 4 bases, and 13 bases separated the two germline ends. CDR3 amino acids: CASSLLRGATEAFF. As DNA, the CDR3 is TGTGCCAGCAGCCTTTTACGGGGGGCCACTGAAGCTTTCTTT.

This clone was detected only once. The chain recombines TRBV2 with TRBJ1-2, with TRBD1 matching 9 bases. This CDR3 has 14 amino acids. Trimming took 6 bases from V and 7 from J; bases not matched to a gene: 9. The V gene's germline CDR1 is SNHLY and CDR2 FYNNEI. The CDR3 spells CASRAGTGWFGYTF. CDR3 in DNA: TGTGCCAGCAGGGCCGGGACAGGGTGGTTTGGCTACACCTTC.

The rearrangement uses TRBV19 and TRBJ1-2, with D uncertain. Per the germline V gene, CDR1 is LNHDA and CDR2 is SQIVND (reference sequence). There are 11 residues in the CDR3. Trimming stripped 7 bases from V and 8 bases from J, with 11 bases between. The CDR3 protein is CASNTAWGYTF. The DNA for the CDR3 is TGTGCCAGTAATACAGCCTGGGGCTACACCTTC.

The rearrangement joins TRBV24-1 to TRBJ2-3, with 9 bases identical to TRBD2. Per the germline V gene, CDR1 is KGHDR and CDR2 is SFDVKD. The length of the CDR3 is 15 residues. Trimming took 4 bases from V and 4 from J; bases not matched to a gene: 5. This CDR3 reads CATSDPGLAADTQYF. DNA for the CDR3: TGTGCCACCAGTGACCCGGGACTAGCCGCAGATACGCAGTATTTT.

This chain uses TRBV6-5 with TRBJ1-5; weak D call: TRBD1 (5 bases). The germline V gene has CDR1 MNHEY and CDR2 SVGAGI. The V gene lost 5 bases and the J gene lost 6 bases, with 14 bases spanning the gap. The CDR3 is made up of 14 amino acids. In DNA, the CDR3 is TGTGCCAGCAGTACCTTAACCAGGGCTCAGCCCCAGCATTTT. It is translated as CASSTLTRAQPQHF.

CDR3 sequence (DNA): TGTGCCAGCAGTCCCTCGGGACTCCACACCGGGGAGCTGTTTTTT. Its translation is CASSPSGLHTGELFF. The J gene is TRBJ2-2, the V gene TRBV6-6, with D tentatively TRBD2 (6 bases). Germline V gene data show CDR1 as MNHNY and CDR2 as SVGAGI (reference sequence). Trimming took off 5 bases at V and 3 bases at J, with 13 bases between the two ends. The CDR3 has 15 residues.

This clone was counted only a few times. The rearrangement links TRBV7-8 to TRBJ2-1; D is possibly TRBD2 (6 bases). The CDR3 covers 14 residues. V was trimmed by 8 bases and J by 14 bases, leaving 25 bases between them. Per germline, CDR1 SGHVS and CDR2 FQNEAQ. The CDR3 coding sequence is TGTGCCAGCTTAAAAGGAGTAGAGCGGGTCAGGAAGTTCTTC. This sequence encodes CASLKGVERVRKFF.

J is TRBJ2-1 and V is TRBV5-1; 10 bases agree with TRBD1. Germline CDR1 reads SGHRS; CDR2 reads YFSETQ. The CDR3 extends over 12 amino acids. V lost 5 bases, J lost 10 bases, and 3 bases stayed unmatched. The CDR3 region has the DNA TGCGCCAGCAGGGACAGGGGGTACGAGCAGTTCTTC. This codes for CASRDRGYEQFF.

The chain employs TRBV20-1 and TRBJ1-4; D ambiguous. From germline, CDR1 is DFQATT and CDR2 SNEGSKA (reference sequence). Trimming removed 5 bases from V and 5 bases from J, with 6 bases in between. The CDR3 length is 11 residues. The CDR3 nucleotides are TGCAGTGCTCCGGTAAATGAAAAACTGTTTTTT. Encoded protein: CSAPVNEKLFF.

V is TRBV20-1 and J is TRBJ1-6, with D possibly matching TRBD1 (5 bases). The CDR3 sequence is 13 residues long. V was cut by 3 bases and J by 8 bases, with 11 bases left in between. The germline V gene has CDR1 DFQATT and CDR2 SNEGSKA (reference sequence). The CDR3 DNA is TGCAGTGCTAGTAGGGGTCGGGATTCACCCCTCCACTTT. Its protein is CSASRGRDSPLHF.

The V call is TRBV5-1, the J call TRBJ2-3; 8 nucleotides line up with TRBD2. With V trimmed by 5 bases and J by 4 bases, 3 bases remained unmatched. The germline gives CDR1 SGHRS, CDR2 YFSETQ. CDR3 length equals 13 residues. The CDR3: CASRDGGADTQYF. The CDR3 region has the DNA TGCGCCAGCAGGGACGGGGGGGCAGATACGCAGTATTTT.

The rearrangement links TRBV7-2 to TRBJ2-7; possible D gene TRBD2, 6 bases. There are 15 residues in the CDR3. Germline V gene data show CDR1 as SGHTA and CDR2 as FQGNSA. With 1 base removed from V and 6 bases from J, the gap between germline ends came to 16 bases. The CDR3 nucleotides read TGTGCCAGCAGCTTAGACAGGTACCCCGGGGGCGAGCAGTACTTC. As protein: CASSLDRYPGGEQYF.

The chain has TRBV21-1 and TRBJ1-5. TRBV21-1 is designated a pseudogene. The CDR3 runs to 15 residues. CDR3 nucleotides: TGTGCCAGCAGCAACGGGGGGTTAGCAATCAGACCCCAGCATTTT. Protein product: CASSNGGLAIRPQHF.

The J gene is TRBJ2-1, the V gene TRBV2; D is undetermined. The V end was cut by 6 bases, the J end by 7 bases, with 13 bases between. Per germline, CDR1 SNHLY and CDR2 FYNNEI. The CDR3 has 13 residues. In DNA, the CDR3 is TGTGCCAGCAGGGGTCTTTCCGGGAATGAGCAGTTCTTC. This translates into CASRGLSGNEQFF.

This clone was counted a few times. This chain links TRBV19 with TRBJ1-2; TRBD1 agrees at 8 bases. Germline V gene lookup returns CDR1 LNHDA and CDR2 SQIVND (reference sequence). There are 15 residues in the CDR3. Trimming took 4 bases from V and 8 from J; bases not matched to a gene: 12. CDR3 coding DNA: TGTGCCAGTAGTACCCGACAGGGGAGATTTAGCGGCTACACCTTC. Its protein product is CASSTRQGRFSGYTF.

A remark on this clone: Other DNA sequences from this sample encode an identical CDR3 as well. V gene TRBV7-2 combines with J gene TRBJ2-1, with D possibly being TRBD2 (6 bases). Germline assignment: CDR1 SGHTA and CDR2 FQGNSA. The V and J ends lost 6 bases and 10 bases respectively, with 16 bases between them. CDR3 length: 13 residues. The CDR3 DNA is TGTGCCAGCAGTTCCAGTGGGGGGAGGGAGCAGTTCTTC. Its translation is CASSSSGGREQFF.